The clone carrying this T cell receptor beta chain came up many times. The data are from a study of T cells in Graves' hyperthyroidism and ophthalmopathy. The CDR3 regions of TCR beta were amplified from RNA transcripts. First-round RT-PCR targeting the TCR CDR3 was performed with the HTBI primer set. Via MiXCR, TCRdb re-called the multiplex PCR reads, giving one row per CDR3 protein. The sample lists more than 95,000 distinct CDR3 sequences, roughly 47% occurring once. CDR3 length equals 16 residues. V lost 6 bases to trimming and J lost 8 bases; unmatched junction nucleotides: 11. Germline V gives CDR1 LNHDA, CDR2 SQIVND (reference sequence).

The receptor's source is a man in his forties with Graves' hyperthyroidism. Specimen: blood. This chain uses TRBV19 with TRBJ1-6; 9 bases match TRBD1. Here the CDR3 reads CASRPLRDRDHSPLHF. The CDR3 region has the DNA TGTGCCAGTAGACCACTCCGGGACAGGGACCATTCACCCCTCCACTTT.